This T cell receptor (beta chain) comes out of a study of shared clonotypes between healthy human individuals. Findings and caveats of the study: Larger richness was generally estimated for naive than memory subsets. Sampling used blood alone; tissue repertoires probably differ. Investigators expected sequencing depth to affect clonotype sharing among donors.

The table came from immunoSEQ multiplex PCR; TCRdb's copy has only in-frame clones and leaves some out. In the table there are 95,000 to 120,000 clones, about 63% of which are singletons. Trimming left V 4 bases short and J 14 bases short, with 22 bases between. Per the germline V gene, CDR1 is SGHNT and CDR2 is YYREEE (reference sequence). This CDR3 has 14 residues. Remarks on this clone: The antigen is undetermined.

Sequences were obtained from memory CD8+ T cells sorted from blood. As for subset: CD45RO+ cells pooled with CCR7-negative TemRA cells. This TCR derives from a woman aged 30 to 39 in good health. V gene TRBV5-4 combines with J gene TRBJ2-4; either TRBD1 or TRBD2 may supply D (6 bases each). This CDR3 reads CASSDNTKGGKEYF. DNA for the CDR3: TGTGCCAGCAGCGACAACACTAAAGGGGGGAAAGAGTACTTC. The variable domain in full, completed from reference TRBV5-4 and TRBJ2-4, reads ETGVTQSPTHLIKTRGQQVTLRCSSQSGHNTVSWYQQALGQGPQFIFQYYREEENGRGNFPPRFSGLQFPNYSSELNVNALELDDSALYLCASSDNTKGGKEYFGAGTRLSVL.